The T cell receptor beta chain described here comes from a study of cytomegalovirus exposure and HLA in healthy donors. With respect to this clone: Its antigen remains unidentified.

Study-wide results and caveats: The study put 150 or so TCR beta chains on its list as cytomegalovirus-associated. Generally TCR sequences proved uncommon, though certain public TCRs appeared in numerous donors.

The CDR3 loop spans 15 amino acids. The ends lost 5 bases at V and 7 bases at J; junction bases unmatched: 8. Germline CDR1 reads PRHDT; CDR2 reads FYEKMQ (reference sequence). Only in-frame clones appear in the TCRdb table, and some are missing; sequencing was by immunoSEQ multiplex PCR. This sample carries 55,000 to 70,000 clones, approximately 90% of them seen once, and the ten largest clones take about 1.5%. This clonotype originated in a woman under 30 in good health and CMV-seronegative. This chain uses TRBV13 with TRBJ2-7, with 13 positions matching TRBD2. The sequenced sample was PBMCs. This CDR3 reads CASSQLAGGPGEQYF. In DNA, the CDR3 is TGTGCCAGCAGCCAACTAGCGGGAGGGCCGGGTGAGCAGTACTTC.